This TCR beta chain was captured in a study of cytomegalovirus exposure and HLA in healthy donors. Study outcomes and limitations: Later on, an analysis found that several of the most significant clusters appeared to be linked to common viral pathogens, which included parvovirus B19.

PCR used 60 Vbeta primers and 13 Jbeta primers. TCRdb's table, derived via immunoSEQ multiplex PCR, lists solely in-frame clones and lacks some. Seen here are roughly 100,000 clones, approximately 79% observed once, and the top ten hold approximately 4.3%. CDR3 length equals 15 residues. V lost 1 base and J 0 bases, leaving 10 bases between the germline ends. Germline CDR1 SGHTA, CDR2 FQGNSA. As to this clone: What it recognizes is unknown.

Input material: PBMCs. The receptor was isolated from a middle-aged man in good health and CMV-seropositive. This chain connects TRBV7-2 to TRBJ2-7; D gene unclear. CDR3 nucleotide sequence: TGTGCCAGCAGCTTAGTGGCAGGCTTCTCCTACGAGCAGTACTTC. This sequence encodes CASSLVAGFSYEQYF.